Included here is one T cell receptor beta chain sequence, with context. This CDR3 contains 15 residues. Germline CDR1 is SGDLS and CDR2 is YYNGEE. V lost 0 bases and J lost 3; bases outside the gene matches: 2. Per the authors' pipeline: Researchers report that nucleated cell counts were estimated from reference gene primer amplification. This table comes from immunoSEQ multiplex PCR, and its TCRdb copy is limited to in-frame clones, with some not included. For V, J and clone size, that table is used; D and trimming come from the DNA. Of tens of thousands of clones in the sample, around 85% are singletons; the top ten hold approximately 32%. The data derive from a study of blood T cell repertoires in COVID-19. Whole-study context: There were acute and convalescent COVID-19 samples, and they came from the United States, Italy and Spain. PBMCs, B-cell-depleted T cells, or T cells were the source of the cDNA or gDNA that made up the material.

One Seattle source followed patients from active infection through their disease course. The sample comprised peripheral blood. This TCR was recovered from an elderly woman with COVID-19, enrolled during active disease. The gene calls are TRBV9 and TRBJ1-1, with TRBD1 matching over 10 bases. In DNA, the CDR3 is TGTGCCAGCAGCGTAGGGACAGGGGGGGACACTGAAGCTTTCTTT. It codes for CASSVGTGGDTEAFF.